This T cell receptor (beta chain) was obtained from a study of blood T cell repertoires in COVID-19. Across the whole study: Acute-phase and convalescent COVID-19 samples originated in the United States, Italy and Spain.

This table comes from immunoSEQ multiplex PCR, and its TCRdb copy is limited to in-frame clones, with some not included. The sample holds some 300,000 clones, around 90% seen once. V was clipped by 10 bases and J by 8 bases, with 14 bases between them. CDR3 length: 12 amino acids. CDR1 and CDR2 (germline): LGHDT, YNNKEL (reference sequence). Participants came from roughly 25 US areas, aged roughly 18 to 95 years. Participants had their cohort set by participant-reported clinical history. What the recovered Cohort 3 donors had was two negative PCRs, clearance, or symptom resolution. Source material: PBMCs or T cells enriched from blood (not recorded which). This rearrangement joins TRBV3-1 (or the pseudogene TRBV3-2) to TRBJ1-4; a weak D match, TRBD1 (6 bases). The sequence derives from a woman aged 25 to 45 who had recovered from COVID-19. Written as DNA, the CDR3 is TGTGCCACCACAGGGACGGGCGAAAAACTGTTTTTT. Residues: CATTGTGEKLFF.